One and the same sample provided the 15 T cell receptor beta chains below, sequenced in a study of blood T cell repertoires in COVID-19. TCRdb's table, derived via immunoSEQ multiplex PCR, lists solely in-frame clones and lacks some. Counted here are about 120,000 clones, 75% to 80% occurring once; the ten biggest clones make up 6.5% to 9%. Sequencing input: peripheral blood. These receptors came from a human donor in a cohort sampled during active COVID-19.

The gene calls are TRBV14 and TRBJ2-7, with a possible D match to TRBD2 (5 bases). Trimming took off 11 bases at V and 4 bases at J, with 12 bases between the two ends. The CDR3 covers 11 residues. The V gene's germline CDR1 is SGHDN and CDR2 FVKESK. CDR3 DNA sequence: TGTGCCTTCGTGGGCGGGTACGAGCAGTACTTC. Its translation is CAFVGGYEQYF.

Turning to this clone: One end of the junction fails to match germline, which may point to a read error. This rearrangement joins TRBV7-7 to TRBJ2-7; 7 bases are shared with TRBD1. CDR1 is SSHAT, CDR2 FNYEAQ, per germline (reference sequence). This CDR3 has 14 amino acids. The CDR3 reads CASSLNRDSYEQYF. The CDR3 DNA reads TGTGCTAGCAGCTTGAACCGGGACAGCTACGAGCAGTACTTC.

DNA for the CDR3: TGTGCCAGCACCACGGCTGGGGCGAGCGAGCAGTACTTC. Translated, it gives CASTTAGASEQYF. The chain joins TRBV7-9 to TRBJ2-7, with D possibly being TRBD1 (5 bases). V dropped 7 bases and J dropped 6 bases, with 16 bases sitting between them. The CDR3 is 13 amino acids. Germline V lookup: CDR1 SEHNR, CDR2 FQNEAQ (reference sequence).

In this sample, this clone turned up a few times. The chain has TRBV6-1 and TRBJ2-7; D might be TRBD1 (6 bases). Germline assignment: CDR1 MNHNS and CDR2 SASEGT. V was clipped by 2 bases and J by 2 bases, with 7 bases between them. There are 13 residues in the CDR3. The CDR3 region has the DNA TGTGCCAGCAGTGAACGGACAGCCTACGAGCAGTACTTC. This encodes CASSERTAYEQYF.

The J gene is TRBJ2-7, the V gene TRBV4-1, with 8 bases identical to TRBD2. The germline gives CDR1 MGHRA, CDR2 YSYEKL. There are 14 residues in the CDR3. The junction had 4 bases not matched to a gene; V was cut back by 4 bases and J by 2 bases. The DNA for the CDR3 is TGCGCCAGCAGCCCACGGGAGGGCCCCTACGAGCAGTACTTC. This translates into CASSPREGPYEQYF.

The J gene is TRBJ2-7, the V gene TRBV25-1; D is perhaps TRBD1 (6 bases). Germline V gives CDR1 MGHDK, CDR2 SYGVNS. V was shortened by 6 bases and J by 4 bases, with 16 bases between the two germline ends. CDR3 length: 14 amino acids. CDR3 coding DNA: TGTGCCAGCAGGGAAACAGGGCCGATGTACGAGCAGTACTTC. This gives the protein CASRETGPMYEQYF.

The rearrangement links TRBV27 to TRBJ2-7; 7 positions match TRBD1. The CDR3 contains 15 residues. V lost 3 bases and J lost 2; bases outside the gene matches: 7. Germline-derived CDR1 and CDR2 are MNHEY and SMNVEV (reference sequence). Written as DNA, the CDR3 is TGTGCCAGCAGTTTTACAGGGGAAAGGCCCTACGAGCAGTACTTC. Translating gives CASSFTGERPYEQYF.

The chain employs TRBV27 and TRBJ1-5, with D perhaps TRBD1 (5 bases). Trimming stripped 6 bases from V and 0 bases from J, with 12 bases between. CDR1 and CDR2 (germline): MNHEY, SMNVEV (reference sequence). The CDR3 runs 15 residues. The DNA for the CDR3 is TGTGCCAGCAGCCCGGGGACTACTAGCAATCAGCCCCAGCATTTT. This translates into CASSPGTTSNQPQHF.

J is TRBJ2-5 and V is TRBV11-3; 9 nucleotides match TRBD2. Germline loops: CDR1 SGHNT, CDR2 YENEEA. The V gene end was trimmed by 0 bases and the J gene end by 5 bases; junction bases not matched to a gene: 4. This CDR3 has 15 residues. DNA for the CDR3: TGTGCCAGCAGCTTAGAGGGTAGCGGGAGCGAGACCCAGTACTTC. The encoded protein is CASSLEGSGSETQYF.

This rearrangement joins TRBV19 to TRBJ1-4; 9 nucleotides agree with TRBD1. CDR1 LNHDA and CDR2 SQIVND come from the germline V gene (reference sequence). Germline trimming cut 5 bases from V and 7 bases from J; bases unmatched to any gene: 8. This CDR3 contains 15 residues. The CDR3: CASSLDRGRSEKLFF. The CDR3, as DNA: TGTGCCAGTAGTTTGGACAGGGGTCGCAGTGAAAAACTGTTTTTT.

The chain uses TRBV6-4 and TRBJ2-7; TRBD2 matches at 9 bases. CDR1 is MRHNA and CDR2 is SNTAGT in the germline V gene. After removal of 7 bases from V and 3 bases from J, the junction contained 10 bases not matched to a gene. The CDR3 is made up of 15 amino acids. CDR3 coding DNA: TGTGCCAGCACCCTCTGGGTAGCGGGAGTCTACGAGCAGTACTTC. Its translation: CASTLWVAGVYEQYF.

The chain uses TRBV11-3 and TRBJ2-1; 10 bases agree with TRBD2. J gave up 9 bases and V 4 bases, and 12 bases lay outside the gene matches. The CDR3 loop spans 16 amino acids. Looked up from germline, CDR1 is SGHNT and CDR2 is YENEEA. Written as DNA, the CDR3 is TGTGCCAGCAGCTCTACGTCGGCTAGCGGGAGAGTTGAGCAGTTCTTC. It translates to CASSSTSASGRVEQFF.

A few counts support this clone. This sequence joins TRBV6-2 or TRBV6-3 and TRBJ2-3; 13 bases are a match to TRBD2. The CDR3 spans 15 residues. Per the germline V gene, CDR1 is MNHEY and CDR2 is SVGEGT. V lost 6 bases, J lost 3 bases, and 3 bases stayed unmatched. The CDR3 nucleotides are TGTGCCAGCAGCGAGACTAGCGGGGGGACAGATACGCAGTATTTT. Translation: CASSETSGGTDTQYF.

V gene TRBV29-1 combines with J gene TRBJ2-7; 7 bases fit TRBD1. The junction had 6 bases not matched to a gene; V was cut back by 0 bases and J by 1 base. The germline V gene encodes CDR1 SQVTM and CDR2 ANQGSEA. The CDR3 runs 15 residues. CDR3 sequence (DNA): TGCAGCGTTGAAGACCCGGGACAGAGATCCTACGAGCAGTACTTC. Translation gives CSVEDPGQRSYEQYF.

J is TRBJ2-5 and V is TRBV18; possibly TRBD1 for D (6 bases). Germline V CDR1 and CDR2: KGHSH, LQKENI. With 5 bases removed from V and 4 bases from J, the gap between germline ends came to 11 bases. The CDR3 has 13 amino acids. In nucleotides, the CDR3 is TGTGCCAGCTCATGGGACAATCCAGAGACCCAGTACTTC. Protein: CASSWDNPETQYF.